This T cell receptor beta chain was found in a study of T-cell memory formation after mild COVID-19. Study results and caveats: For second-wave clones that peaked at day 37, SARS-CoV-2 specificity went unverified. Of the contracting clones, CD4+ ones lay mainly in CM and EM, and CD8+ ones in EMRA. There were some responding clones in pre-infection memory, which suggested that cross-reactive memory had joined.

This clonotype has a handful of counts. The antigen is unknown. TCRdb reanalysed the 5' RACE reads using MiXCR and keeps one entry per CDR3 protein. The repertoire holds fewer than 150,000 distinct CDR3 sequences, with 13% to 15% as singletons. The junction had 8 bases not matched to a gene; V was cut back by 5 bases and J by 5 bases. CDR3 length: 14 amino acids. The TCR sequence derives from an adult woman who had mild COVID-19 (a few samples of this study predate the infection). Cell type and time point are not known. Sequenced sample: PBMCs or a T cell subset sorted from them (not recorded which). This sequence joins TRBV12-3 or TRBV12-4 and TRBJ2-7; 8 nucleotides agree with TRBD1. CDR3 sequence: CASSTGTGLDEQYF. CDR3 sequence (DNA): TGTGCCAGCAGTACCGGGACAGGCCTAGACGAGCAGTACTTC.